This is a list of T cell receptor beta chains from one sample in a study of OX40 agonist ivuxolimab in advanced cancers. The repertoire was sequenced with immunoSEQ multiplex PCR; TCRdb's copy has only in-frame clones and lacks some. The sample lists about 53,000 clones, more than 80% occurring once. Specimen: CD4+ or CD8+ T cells sorted from blood, collected in a trial of the OX40 agonist ivuxolimab. The receptors stem from an adult with an advanced solid tumor such as melanoma, head and neck, liver or kidney cancer. Both conserved end residues are part of each CDR3. Each record gives: clone size, D gene, J gene, V gene, CDR3 DNA, CDR3 protein. The D gene is left open where the match is weak. The size field is filled for only some rows; it gives once, few, many or a size class.

clone size: -; D gene: TRBD1; J gene: TRBJ2-5; V gene: TRBV10-3; CDR3 DNA: TGTGCCATCAGTAGACAGGGAGAAGAGACCCAGTACTTC; CDR3 protein: CAISRQGEETQYF
clone size: -; D gene: -; J gene: TRBJ2-3; V gene: TRBV7-9; CDR3 DNA: TGTGCCAGCAGCTTAACGGGGGGCACAGATACGCAGTATTTT; CDR3 protein: CASSLTGGTDTQYF
clone size: once; D gene: -; J gene: TRBJ1-2; V gene: TRBV2; CDR3 DNA: TGTGCCAGCAGTGAAGATCCGGCGGGAGGCTACACCTTC; CDR3 protein: CASSEDPAGGYTF
clone size: once; D gene: TRBD2; J gene: TRBJ2-1; V gene: TRBV4-3; CDR3 DNA: TGCGCCAGCAGCCACCAGGAAGCGGGGGGCTTTTACAATGAGCAGTTCTTC; CDR3 protein: CASSHQEAGGFYNEQFF
clone size: -; D gene: TRBD2; J gene: TRBJ2-7; V gene: TRBV5-1; CDR3 DNA: TGCGCCAGCAGCTTAGACGCTCAACTAGCGGCAGCGTACTTC; CDR3 protein: CASSLDAQLAAAYF
clone size: -; D gene: -; J gene: TRBJ2-2; V gene: TRBV18; CDR3 DNA: TGTGCCAGCTCACTTGGGGGGCCGGACACCGGGGAGCTGTTTTTT; CDR3 protein: CASSLGGPDTGELFF
clone size: once; D gene: -; J gene: TRBJ1-1; V gene: TRBV12-1; CDR3 DNA: TGTGCCAGCAGCTTGGGACAGTCGGGCACTGAAGCTTTCTTT; CDR3 protein: CASSLGQSGTEAFF
clone size: -; D gene: TRBD2; J gene: TRBJ2-7; V gene: TRBV29-1; CDR3 DNA: TGCAGCGTTGAGCGGGGGACTAGCGGGGTGGTCGAGCAGTACTTC; CDR3 protein: CSVERGTSGVVEQYF
clone size: few; D gene: TRBD2; J gene: TRBJ2-5; V gene: TRBV2; CDR3 DNA: TGTGCCAGCAGTGAATCCGGGGAGGGAGAGACCCAGTACTTC; CDR3 protein: CASSESGEGETQYF
clone size: once; D gene: -; J gene: TRBJ1-2; V gene: TRBV7-2; CDR3 DNA: TGTGCCAGCAGCCCTCAGGGCTATGGCTATGGCTACACCTTC; CDR3 protein: CASSPQGYGYGYTF
clone size: few; D gene: -; J gene: TRBJ1-1; V gene: TRBV4-2; CDR3 DNA: TGTGCCAGCAGCCAAGACGAGGACTATGGAGCTTTCTTT; CDR3 protein: CASSQDEDYGAFF
clone size: -; D gene: -; J gene: TRBJ1-1; V gene: TRBV2; CDR3 DNA: TGTGCCAGCAGTGGCCACTCTACCAGGACTGAAGCTTTCTTT; CDR3 protein: CASSGHSTRTEAFF
clone size: -; D gene: TRBD1; J gene: TRBJ1-4; V gene: TRBV28; CDR3 DNA: TGTGCCAGCAGTAGTGAACAGGGGTTGGGCGAAAAACTGTTTTTT; CDR3 protein: CASSSEQGLGEKLFF
clone size: -; D gene: -; J gene: TRBJ2-2; V gene: TRBV19; CDR3 DNA: TGTGCCAGTAGTGGGTCGTACGGGGAGCTGTTTTTT; CDR3 protein: CASSGSYGELFF
clone size: -; D gene: TRBD2; J gene: TRBJ2-7; V gene: TRBV6-6; CDR3 DNA: TGTGCCAGCAGTTACCCGGGACTAGCGCCCGAGCAGTACTTC; CDR3 protein: CASSYPGLAPEQYF
clone size: -; D gene: TRBD1; J gene: TRBJ1-1; V gene: TRBV7-9; CDR3 DNA: TGTGCCAGCAGCTCGCCCGGGACAGAATACATGAACACTGAAGCTTTCTTT; CDR3 protein: CASSSPGTEYMNTEAFF
clone size: -; D gene: -; J gene: TRBJ1-2; V gene: TRBV2; CDR3 DNA: TGTGCCAGCAGTGAGGGACCCGTGACGGCTTATGGCTACACCTTC; CDR3 protein: CASSEGPVTAYGYTF
clone size: -; D gene: TRBD2; J gene: TRBJ2-7; V gene: TRBV10-3; CDR3 DNA: TGTGCCATCAGTGATATGGTAGCGGGAGGCGAGCAGTACTTC; CDR3 protein: CAISDMVAGGEQYF
clone size: -; D gene: -; J gene: TRBJ2-3; V gene: TRBV7-9; CDR3 DNA: TGTGCCACTTCAGGTCGGACTATCGGAAGGCAGTATTTT; CDR3 protein: CATSGRTIGRQYF
clone size: -; D gene: -; J gene: TRBJ2-3; V gene: TRBV9; CDR3 DNA: TGTGCCAGCAGCGTAGCTGATAGGCCCACAGATACGCAGTATTTT; CDR3 protein: CASSVADRPTDTQYF
clone size: once; D gene: -; J gene: TRBJ2-4; V gene: TRBV28; CDR3 DNA: TGTGCCAGCAGTTTAGGGAACGGGGAGGCCAAAAACATTCAGTACTTC; CDR3 protein: CASSLGNGEAKNIQYF
clone size: -; D gene: -; J gene: TRBJ1-2; V gene: TRBV27; CDR3 DNA: TGTGCCAGCAGTCCGACTACTTTGTACTATGGCTACACCTTC; CDR3 protein: CASSPTTLYYGYTF
clone size: -; D gene: -; J gene: TRBJ1-2; V gene: TRBV30; CDR3 DNA: TGTGCCTGGAGTACTGGGACGGGAAACTATGGCTACACCTTC; CDR3 protein: CAWSTGTGNYGYTF
clone size: -; D gene: -; J gene: TRBJ2-5; V gene: TRBV9; CDR3 DNA: TGTGCCAGCAGCCCCAGGGGGGTGACTCAAGAGACCCAGTACTTC; CDR3 protein: CASSPRGVTQETQYF
clone size: once; D gene: -; J gene: TRBJ1-2; V gene: TRBV25-1; CDR3 DNA: TGTGCCAGCAGTGAATTCCAAGATACTGTCTATGGCTACACCTTC; CDR3 protein: CASSEFQDTVYGYTF
clone size: -; D gene: -; J gene: TRBJ1-5; V gene: TRBV28; CDR3 DNA: TGTGCCAGCAGGTCCCCGTCGGCGTCTCAGCCCCAGCATTTT; CDR3 protein: CASRSPSASQPQHF
clone size: -; D gene: TRBD1; J gene: TRBJ1-6; V gene: TRBV6-5; CDR3 DNA: TGTGCCAGCAGTGACAGGGAGAGTGATTCACCCCTCCACTTT; CDR3 protein: CASSDRESDSPLHF
clone size: -; D gene: -; J gene: TRBJ2-1; V gene: TRBV10-3; CDR3 DNA: TGTGCCATCAGTGAAACAGTTTCCTACAATGAGCAGTTCTTC; CDR3 protein: CAISETVSYNEQFF
clone size: -; D gene: TRBD2; J gene: TRBJ2-1; V gene: TRBV7-9; CDR3 DNA: TGTGCCAGCTCTCCCGGGGGGGGCCCCTACAATGAGCAGTTCTTC; CDR3 protein: CASSPGGGPYNEQFF
clone size: -; D gene: TRBD1; J gene: TRBJ1-5; V gene: TRBV6-6; CDR3 DNA: TGTGCCAGCATCCTCGGACAGGGGGCAAATCAGCCCCAGCATTTT; CDR3 protein: CASILGQGANQPQHF
clone size: -; D gene: -; J gene: TRBJ2-3; V gene: TRBV20-1; CDR3 DNA: TGCAGTGCCCGAGTTGTAGATACGCAGTATTTT; CDR3 protein: CSARVVDTQYF
clone size: -; D gene: -; J gene: TRBJ1-2; V gene: TRBV14; CDR3 DNA: TGTGCCAGCAGCCAAGGCGGTGTTAACTATGGCTACACCTTC; CDR3 protein: CASSQGGVNYGYTF
clone size: -; D gene: TRBD2; J gene: TRBJ2-7; V gene: TRBV10-3; CDR3 DNA: TGTGCCATCAGTGCTGGACTAGATCTCTACGAGCAGTACTTC; CDR3 protein: CAISAGLDLYEQYF
clone size: -; D gene: TRBD1; J gene: TRBJ1-5; V gene: TRBV9; CDR3 DNA: TGTGCCAGCAGCGTAGGGCCTGGACAGGAAAATCAGCCCCAGCATTTT; CDR3 protein: CASSVGPGQENQPQHF
clone size: once; D gene: TRBD2; J gene: TRBJ2-7; V gene: TRBV28; CDR3 DNA: TGTGCCAGCAGCGGACTAGCGGGAGACCCCAGCCCATTCTACGAGCAGTACTTC; CDR3 protein: CASSGLAGDPSPFYEQYF
clone size: -; D gene: -; J gene: TRBJ2-7; V gene: TRBV28; CDR3 DNA: TGTGCCACCAGTCTACCGCTGGGGGTGATCGAGCAGTACTTC; CDR3 protein: CATSLPLGVIEQYF
clone size: -; D gene: TRBD1; J gene: TRBJ2-7; V gene: TRBV5-1; CDR3 DNA: TGCGCCAGCAGCCCGGGACAGGATAACTACGAGCAGTACTTC; CDR3 protein: CASSPGQDNYEQYF
clone size: -; D gene: -; J gene: TRBJ2-3; V gene: TRBV19; CDR3 DNA: TGTGCCAGTGTTGGGGCAACAGATACGCAGTATTTT; CDR3 protein: CASVGATDTQYF
clone size: -; D gene: -; J gene: TRBJ2-2; V gene: TRBV7-9; CDR3 DNA: TGTGCCAGCAGTACCGGGGAGTTTAACACCGGGGAGCTGTTTTTT; CDR3 protein: CASSTGEFNTGELFF
clone size: once; D gene: TRBD1; J gene: TRBJ1-1; V gene: TRBV6-5; CDR3 DNA: TGTGCCAGCAGCCGGGGACAGCCGAACACTGAAGCTTTCTTT; CDR3 protein: CASSRGQPNTEAFF
clone size: -; D gene: TRBD1; J gene: TRBJ1-5; V gene: TRBV18; CDR3 DNA: TGTGCCAGCTCAACGGACAGGGCTAGCAATCAGCCCCAGCATTTT; CDR3 protein: CASSTDRASNQPQHF
clone size: -; D gene: TRBD1; J gene: TRBJ1-5; V gene: TRBV9; CDR3 DNA: TGTGCCAGCAGCGTAGGGACAGGTGCCAATCAGCCCCAGCATTTT; CDR3 protein: CASSVGTGANQPQHF
clone size: -; D gene: -; J gene: TRBJ2-3; V gene: TRBV25-1; CDR3 DNA: TGTGCCAGCAGTGTCAGGGAGAGTGTAGATACGCAGTATTTT; CDR3 protein: CASSVRESVDTQYF
clone size: -; D gene: -; J gene: TRBJ1-6; V gene: TRBV28; CDR3 DNA: TGTGCCAGCAGTTTGCAGAGGGAGTGGTCACCCCTCCACTTT; CDR3 protein: CASSLQREWSPLHF
clone size: -; D gene: TRBD1; J gene: TRBJ2-4; V gene: TRBV25-1; CDR3 DNA: TGTGCCAGCAGTGAGACAGGGGGAGGAGGAGTCATTCAGTACTTC; CDR3 protein: CASSETGGGGVIQYF